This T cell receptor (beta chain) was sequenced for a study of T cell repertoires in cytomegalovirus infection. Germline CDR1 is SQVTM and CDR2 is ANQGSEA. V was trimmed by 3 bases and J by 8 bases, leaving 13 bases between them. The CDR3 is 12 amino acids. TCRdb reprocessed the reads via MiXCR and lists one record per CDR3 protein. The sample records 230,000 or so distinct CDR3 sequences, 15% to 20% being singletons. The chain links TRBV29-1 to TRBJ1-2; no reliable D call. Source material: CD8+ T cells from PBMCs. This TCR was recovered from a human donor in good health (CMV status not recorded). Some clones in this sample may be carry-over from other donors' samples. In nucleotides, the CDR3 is TGCAGCGTTGAGGGGAAAGGGCCCGGCTACACCTTC. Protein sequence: CSVEGKGPGYTF.